Below are 13 T cell receptor beta chains sequenced from a single sample in a study of metastatic and nonmetastatic thyroid tumors (TCRdb year 2020). No patient had received any treatment before thyroid surgery. Library preparation used PCR. The run used an Illumina HiSeq 4000. The public reads were run again by TCRdb, first through fastp at Q25 and then through MiXCR, and only productive beta chains were kept. Present in this sample are roughly 55,000 clones, around 16% of which were seen just once. The ten largest clones represent more than 9% of the sample. The sample taken for sequencing was blood. The receptor set was obtained from a male donor with papillary thyroid cancer or a benign thyroid nodule (not recorded which). Some clones in this sample may be carry-over from other donors' samples.

This clone was seen at least ten times. The rearrangement uses TRBV3-1 and TRBJ2-7; D uncertain. Germline lookup yields CDR1 LGHDT and CDR2 YNNKEL (reference sequence). The CDR3 has 13 amino acids. Deletions cut 4 bases from V and 9 bases from J, with 16 bases between. The CDR3 nucleotides read TGTGCCAGCAGCCCCTGGATACTTACGACGCAGTACGTC. Translating gives CASSPWILTTQYV.

This clone has more than one count but fewer than ten. This chain links TRBV27 with TRBJ1-6, with D tentatively TRBD1 (6 bases). V was shortened by 6 bases and J by 8 bases, with 17 bases between the two germline ends. From germline, CDR1 is MNHEY and CDR2 SMNVEV (reference sequence). The CDR3 totals 15 residues. This CDR3 reads CASSPGGTPYSPLHF. In DNA, the CDR3 is TGTGCCAGCAGCCCCGGCGGGACACCCTATTCACCCCTCCACTTT.

This clone appeared many times. The chain carries TRBV6-2 or TRBV6-3 and TRBJ2-6; D is perhaps TRBD2 (6 bases). V lost 9 bases and J lost 3, with 18 bases in between. CDR1 is MNHEY and CDR2 is SVGEGT in the germline V gene. This CDR3 region has 16 residues. The CDR3: CASTGTSLGGANVLTF. The CDR3 DNA reads TGTGCCAGTACCGGGACTTCTCTTGGTGGGGCCAACGTCCTGACTTTC.

This clone was counted at least ten times. The chain carries TRBV29-1 and TRBJ2-3; 7 bases are a match to TRBD2. Germline CDR1 SQVTM, CDR2 ANQGSEA. Trimming at V came to 8 bases and at J to 4 bases, leaving 9 bases not matched to a gene. The CDR3 extends over 13 amino acids. CDR3 sequence reads: CSHTGGGADTQYF. For the CDR3, the DNA is TGCAGCCACACGGGCGGGGGTGCAGATACGCAGTATTTT.

This clone has just one count. V is TRBV9 and J is TRBJ2-7, with no clear D. This CDR3 has 15 amino acids. Trimming stripped 4 bases from V and 4 bases from J, with 18 bases between. Germline V CDR1 and CDR2: SGDLS, YYNGEE. CDR3 bases: TGTGCCAGCAGCCCGACCTGGACGGGTGGGTACGAGCAGTACTTC. It is translated as CASSPTWTGGYEQYF.

This clone was observed many times. The chain employs TRBV9 and TRBJ2-1, with 9 nucleotides matching TRBD2. The CDR3 spans 16 residues. From germline, CDR1 is SGDLS and CDR2 YYNGEE. The V segment lost 4 bases and the J segment 6 bases; nucleotides outside the gene matches: 11. This CDR3 reads CASSPSGSGSLNEQFF. DNA for the CDR3: TGTGCCAGCAGCCCCTCGGGTAGCGGGAGCCTCAATGAGCAGTTCTTC.

V is TRBV27 and J is TRBJ2-1, with 13 positions matching TRBD2. Germline values: CDR1 MNHEY, CDR2 SMNVEV (reference sequence). The CDR3 totals 16 residues. V lost 5 bases and J lost 9; bases outside the gene matches: 10. CDR3 loop: CASSPSGTSGAGEQFF. CDR3 nucleotide sequence: TGTGCCAGCAGTCCCTCCGGGACTAGCGGGGCGGGTGAGCAGTTCTTC.

This clone came up a few times. A junction end diverges from the germline sequence, so it may reflect a read error. The CDR3 nucleotides are TGTACCATCAGTGCTAGATCTGGAGGTTCACGCCTCCACTTT. This sequence encodes CTISARSGGSRLHF. The V call is TRBV10-3, the J call TRBJ1-6; D is unclear. From germline, CDR1 is ENHRY and CDR2 SYGVKD. The CDR3 consists of 14 residues.

This clone has ten or more counts. The V call is TRBV9, the J call TRBJ1-1; D is perhaps TRBD1 (6 bases). The germline V gene encodes CDR1 SGDLS and CDR2 YYNGEE. The CDR3 has 13 amino acids. Trimming removed 4 bases at V and 3 bases at J, with 10 bases between. CDR3 residues: CASSPGVDTEAFF. CDR3 nucleotide sequence: TGTGCCAGCAGCCCAGGGGTTGACACTGAAGCTTTCTTT.

This clone showed up many times. J is TRBJ2-6 and V is TRBV5-1; possibly TRBD1 for D (7 bases). CDR1 is SGHRS, CDR2 YFSETQ, per germline. Trimming took off 1 base at V and 0 bases at J, with 11 bases between the two ends. The CDR3 has 17 residues. CDR3 loop: CASSLPGGTSGANVLTF. CDR3 DNA: TGCGCCAGCAGCTTGCCAGGGGGGACCTCTGGGGCCAACGTCCTGACTTTC.

Ten or more counts support this clone. A much larger clone sits a single nucleotide away, making a read error possible. Since no conserved phenylalanine or tryptophan closes the CDR3, a read error is the likely cause. The chain carries TRBV28 and TRBJ1-1; 10 bases align to TRBD1. The CDR3 sequence is 14 residues long. V was clipped by 6 bases and J by 4 bases; unmatched bases: 5. In germline, CDR1 is MDHEN, CDR2 SYDVKM. CDR3 nucleotides: TGTGCCAGCAGCAGACAGGGGGCAGCCACTGAAGCTTTCTCT. It encodes CASSRQGAATEAFS.

The rearrangement joins TRBV6-5 to TRBJ1-6; no clear D gene. V was shortened by 7 bases and J by 8 bases, with 27 bases between the two germline ends. CDR1 is MNHEY and CDR2 is SVGAGI in the germline V gene. The CDR3 consists of 18 residues. The CDR3 nucleotides read TGTGCCAGCATCGAACTACCTTCCTTTACGTGGGCTGATTCACCCCTCCACTTT. As protein: CASIELPSFTWADSPLHF.

This clone was counted many times. J is TRBJ2-1 and V is TRBV5-1, with 8 bases identical to TRBD1. The V and J ends lost 2 bases and 0 bases, in that order; junction bases with no gene match: 7. The germline V gene encodes CDR1 SGHRS and CDR2 YFSETQ. This CDR3 has 17 residues. CDR3 residues: CASSFPETGDSYNEQFF. Here the CDR3 DNA reads TGCGCCAGCAGCTTTCCCGAGACAGGGGACTCCTACAATGAGCAGTTCTTC.